This T cell receptor (beta chain) emerged from a study of T cell responses to AZD1222 COVID-19 vaccine. The study, taken as a whole, reports: Clonal diversity may have been underestimated in mostly white British donors.

A word on this clone: Its antigen is not identified.

Clones were read by immunoSEQ multiplex PCR, and TCRdb kept only the in-frame ones, dropping some. Of fewer than 110,000 clones listed, 90% were seen once; the top ten hold around 1.3%. Sequenced material: peripheral blood, taken on day 0 of AZD1222 vaccination. This clonotype was obtained from an adult in good health.

The CDR3 DNA reads as TGTGCCAGCAGTTTAGTTTCGAGAACTGAAGCTTTCTTT. Its translation is CASSLVSRTEAFF. The chain is built from TRBV12-3 or TRBV12-4 and TRBJ1-1; D is unresolved. The ends were cut back, 1 base at V and 5 bases at J, with 8 bases in the middle. This CDR3 spans 13 amino acids.